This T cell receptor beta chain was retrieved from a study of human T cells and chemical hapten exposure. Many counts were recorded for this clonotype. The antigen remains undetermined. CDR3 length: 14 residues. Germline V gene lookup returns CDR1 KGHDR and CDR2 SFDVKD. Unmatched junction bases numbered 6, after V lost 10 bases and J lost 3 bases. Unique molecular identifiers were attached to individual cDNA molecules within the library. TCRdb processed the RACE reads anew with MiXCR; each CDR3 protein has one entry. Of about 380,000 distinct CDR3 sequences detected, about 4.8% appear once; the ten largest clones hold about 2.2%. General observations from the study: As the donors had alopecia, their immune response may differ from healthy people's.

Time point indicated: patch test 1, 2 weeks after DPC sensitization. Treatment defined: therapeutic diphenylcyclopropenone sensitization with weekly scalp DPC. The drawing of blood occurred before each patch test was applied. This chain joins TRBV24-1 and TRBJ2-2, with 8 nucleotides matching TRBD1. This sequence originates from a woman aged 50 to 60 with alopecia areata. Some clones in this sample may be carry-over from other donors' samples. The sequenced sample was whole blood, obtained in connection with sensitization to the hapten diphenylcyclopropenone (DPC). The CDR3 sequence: CATEDRVDTGELFF. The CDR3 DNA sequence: TGTGCCACGGAGGACAGGGTGGACACCGGGGAGCTGTTTTTT.